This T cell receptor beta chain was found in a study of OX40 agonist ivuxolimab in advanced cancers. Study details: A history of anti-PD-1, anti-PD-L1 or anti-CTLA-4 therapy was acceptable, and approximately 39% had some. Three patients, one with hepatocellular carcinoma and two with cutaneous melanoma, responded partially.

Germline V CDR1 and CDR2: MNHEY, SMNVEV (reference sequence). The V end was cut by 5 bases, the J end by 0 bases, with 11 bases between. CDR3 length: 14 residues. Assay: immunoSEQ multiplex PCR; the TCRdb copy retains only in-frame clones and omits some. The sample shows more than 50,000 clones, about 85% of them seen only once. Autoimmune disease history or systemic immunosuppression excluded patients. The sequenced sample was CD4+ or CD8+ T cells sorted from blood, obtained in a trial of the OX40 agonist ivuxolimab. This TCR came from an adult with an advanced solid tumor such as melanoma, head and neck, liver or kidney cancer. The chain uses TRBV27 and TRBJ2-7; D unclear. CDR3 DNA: TGTGCCAGCAGTCTGAAGGAGAGCTCCTACGAGCAGTACTTC. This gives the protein CASSLKESSYEQYF.